This T cell receptor beta chain was recovered during a study of blood T cell repertoires in COVID-19 (dated by TCRdb to the early 2020s). About the investigation overall: Samples from collaborators originated in the United States, Italy and Spain and spanned both the acute and convalescent phases of COVID-19. The material from the prospective study consisted of cDNA or gDNA derived from T cells, B-cell-depleted T cells, or PBMCs. Where available, HLA class I and class II types were obtained from metadata supplied by the sample provider rather than from assay-based typing. The dataset comprised deeply sampled blood TCRbeta repertoires from subjects exposed to, actively infected with, or recovered from COVID-19. Nearly every sample came with metadata listing a de-identified subject ID, COVID-19 status, age in years and sex. The repertoires were released in a freely available public database intended as a resource for research on the immune response to SARS-CoV-2. Samples came from the ongoing ImmuneRACE study (first 160 participants) plus 1,254 subjects from 6 global collaborators. The research as a whole found: How much clinical and demographic metadata was included differed by source and by participant, and the metadata was provided uncurated.

TCRbeta CDR3 regions were amplified from genomic DNA by means of the immunoSEQ Assay, a bias-controlled multiplex PCR. In the source study's methods: The number of nucleated cells in each sample was estimated from the amplification of reference gene primers within the assay. To quantify the absolute abundance of each unique TCRbeta CDR3 rearrangement, sequence reads were collapsed and filtered. For each sample, productive Simpson clonality was calculated as the square root of Simpson's diversity index across productive rearrangements. TCRdb stores this immuneACCESS table with in-frame sequences only. Part of the clones is absent; in the studies checked, under half of the shortfall reflects unresolved V genes, and no reason is known for the rest. V, J and clone size derive from that table, while D and trimming were established from the DNA sequence. In this sample the table shows some 150,000 clones, approximately 83% of which occur a single time. More than 7.5% of the sample is held by the ten biggest clonotypes.

In the case of this clone: There is no known antigen for this receptor. No clone much larger than this one lies a single base away; base qualities are absent.

One collaborating source in Seattle enrolled patients while the patients were actively infected and followed the patients over time throughout the course of disease. The collaborating institutions used their own protocols to collect whole blood in K2EDTA tubes. For TCRbeta analysis, collaborators shipped samples as frozen whole blood, isolated PBMCs, or DNA extracted from either of those sample types. Sequencing was performed on peripheral blood. This receptor was obtained from an older woman with COVID-19, enrolled during active disease.

The bases read TGTGCTAGTGGTTGGACAGGGAAGATCACTGAAGCTTTCTTT. It specifies CASGWTGKITEAFF. The V and J segments used are TRBV12-5 and TRBJ1-1; 8 central nucleotides agree with TRBD1. Including cysteine and phenylalanine, the CDR3 has 14 amino acids. Only CDR3 DNA remains: 42 bases, in frame from the first base. CDR1 and CDR2 are drawn from the germline V gene: LGHNT, FRNRAP. V has 4 bases trimmed and J has 4 bases trimmed; junction bases matching no gene number 5.